The clone carrying this TCR beta chain was found a few times. This entry comes from a study of regulatory T cells in long-lasting Graves disease. Per the germline V gene, CDR1 is DFQATT and CDR2 is SNEGSKA (reference sequence). The ends were cut back, 0 bases at V and 6 bases at J, with 15 bases in the middle. The CDR3 sequence is 15 residues long. The time point was: persistent/refractory GD, antithyroid drugs over 5 years with positive TRAb. The TCR library was made from RNA that had been extracted from PBMCs in TRIzol. Assembly of TCR beta libraries relied on iRepertoire HTBI primers together with Arm-PCR of CDR3 regions. TCRdb processed the multiplex PCR reads anew with MiXCR; each CDR3 protein has one entry. The data hold roughly 700,000 distinct CDR3 sequences, with about 32% observed a single time.

The receptor comes from a female donor with Graves disease. This chain links TRBV20-1 with TRBJ1-5, with D possibly TRBD1 on 6 matching bases. The sequencing used peripheral blood mononuclear cells (PBMCs), collected when the disease was refractory, from a patient treated with antithyroid drugs. CDR3: CSARDANGGGQPQHF. The DNA of the CDR3 is TGCAGTGCTAGAGATGCCAACGGGGGCGGTCAGCCCCAGCATTTT.